Below, 31 T cell receptor beta chains from the same sample are listed, as sequenced in a study of blood T cell repertoires in COVID-19 (dated by TCRdb to 2020 to 2021). Receptor amplification or capture employed the immunoSEQ multiplex PCR assay. TCRdb retrieved this table from immuneACCESS and kept in-frame rearrangements only. Not all clones are present; in checked studies, unresolved V genes account for under half, and no reason is known for the remainder. A total of 150,000 or so clones appear in this sample, 81% of them only once. Jointly, the top ten make up roughly 8.8% of the sample. Sequencing was performed on peripheral blood. The receptor source for this set is a human donor with acute or convalescent COVID-19. The donor label of this sample is uncertain.

This rearrangement joins TRBV19 to TRBJ1-1, with a tentative D call TRBD1 (6 bases). The CDR3 is made up of 13 amino acids. The germline V gene encodes CDR1 LNHDA and CDR2 SQIVND (reference sequence). V lost 2 bases to trimming and J lost 5 bases, with 9 bases between them. CDR3: CASSINQGTEAFF. In DNA form, the CDR3 reads TGTGCCAGTAGTATAAACCAGGGGACTGAAGCTTTCTTT.

The chain carries TRBV18 and TRBJ1-1; D not certain. V lost 2 bases to trimming and J lost 2 bases, with 6 bases between them. The CDR3 spans 13 residues. Germline V lookup: CDR1 KGHSH, CDR2 LQKENI. The CDR3 loop is CASSPKLNTEAFF. CDR3 nucleotides: TGTGCCAGCTCACCAAAATTAAACACTGAAGCTTTCTTT.

The V gene is TRBV7-9, the J gene TRBJ1-6; 7 positions agree with TRBD1. J gave up 5 bases and V 4 bases, and 5 bases lay outside the gene matches. This CDR3 contains 15 residues. CDR1 and CDR2 from the germline V gene are SEHNR and FQNEAQ (reference sequence). The CDR3 coding sequence is TGTGCCAGCAGCTCTGGACAGGAAAATAATTCACCCCTCCACTTT. Its translation is CASSSGQENNSPLHF. Looking up the rest from reference TRBV7-9 and TRBJ1-6 gives the full variable domain: DTGVSQNPRHKITKRGQNVTFRCDPISEHNRLYWYRQTLGQGPEFLTYFQNEAQLEKSRLLSDRFSAERPKGSFSTLEIQRTEQGDSAMYLCASSSGQENNSPLHFGNGTRLTVT.

The CDR3 DNA reads as TGTGCCAGTTCGGACAGGAGGAACACCGGGGAGCTGTTTTTT. Encoded protein: CASSDRRNTGELFF. The chain carries TRBV19 and TRBJ2-2; the match to TRBD1 covers 7 bases. The V gene's germline CDR1 is LNHDA and CDR2 SQIVND (reference sequence). This CDR3 region has 14 residues. After removal of 8 bases from V and 1 base from J, the junction contained 4 bases not matched to a gene.

This clone was found a few times. The chain recombines TRBV6-5 with TRBJ1-2; 7 positions agree with TRBD1. V was clipped by 2 bases and J by 2 bases; unmatched bases: 2. The CDR3 is made up of 14 amino acids. Germline CDR1 is MNHEY and CDR2 is SVGAGI. CDR3 DNA: TGTGCCAGCAGTTACGCGGGACAGAACTATGGCTACACCTTC. Its protein is CASSYAGQNYGYTF.

The chain has TRBV7-9 and TRBJ2-7; 7 nucleotides line up with TRBD1. V trimming: 5 bases; J trimming: 7 bases; junction bases outside the gene matches: 17. CDR1 is SEHNR and CDR2 is FQNEAQ in the germline V gene (reference sequence). This CDR3 has 16 amino acids. CDR3 nucleotide sequence: TGTGCCAGCAGCCCCCTAGGGGGTACAGGGGTGAGGGAGCAGTACTTC. Protein: CASSPLGGTGVREQYF. The whole variable domain, remainder taken from reference TRBV7-9 and TRBJ2-7, is DTGVSQNPRHKITKRGQNVTFRCDPISEHNRLYWYRQTLGQGPEFLTYFQNEAQLEKSRLLSDRFSAERPKGSFSTLEIQRTEQGDSAMYLCASSPLGGTGVREQYFGPGTRLTVT.

This clone was counted a few times. V usage is TRBV7-9 and J usage is TRBJ2-7; a weak D match, TRBD2 (6 bases). Trimming removed 8 bases from V and 10 bases from J, with 18 bases in between. In germline, CDR1 is SEHNR, CDR2 FQNEAQ (reference sequence). This CDR3 spans 12 amino acids. Here the CDR3 reads CASSRRGWDQYF. In DNA, the CDR3 is TGTGCCAGCTCACGTCGGGGGTGGGACCAGTACTTC.

V and J are TRBV5-1 and TRBJ2-7; 9 nucleotides agree with TRBD1. V was pared by 3 bases and J by 5 bases, with 9 bases of the junction left unmatched. The CDR3 length is 15 residues. CDR1 and CDR2 (germline): SGHRS, YFSETQ. CDR3: CASSSSGQGDHEQYF. The CDR3 region has the DNA TGCGCCAGCAGCTCGTCGGGACAGGGTGACCACGAGCAGTACTTC.

The table lists this clone with a count of one. The chain joins TRBV5-1 to TRBJ2-7; D unresolved. Trimming left V 0 bases short and J 3 bases short, with 7 bases between. Germline-derived CDR1 and CDR2 are SGHRS and YFSETQ. This CDR3 comprises 13 residues. Written as DNA, the CDR3 is TGCGCCAGCAGCTTGGAGTTAGTCTACGAGCAGTACTTC. Its translation is CASSLELVYEQYF.

This sequence joins TRBV13 and TRBJ2-1; D remains ambiguous. Germline V lookup: CDR1 PRHDT, CDR2 FYEKMQ (reference sequence). The CDR3 length is 13 residues. Trimming shortened V by 11 bases and J by 0 bases, and 11 bases separated the two germline ends. The CDR3 spells CASSRSSYNEQFF. CDR3 coding DNA: TGTGCCTCCTCGCGGAGCTCCTACAATGAGCAGTTCTTC.

The chain carries TRBV12-5 and TRBJ1-2, with no clear D. The CDR3 sequence is 14 residues long. Looked up from germline, CDR1 is LGHNT and CDR2 is FRNRAP. With 4 bases removed from V and 4 bases from J, the gap between germline ends came to 13 bases. CDR3 in amino acids: CASGYEFGSYGYTF. The CDR3 DNA sequence: TGTGCTAGTGGTTATGAATTCGGGAGCTATGGCTACACCTTC.

This clone showed up just once. The V gene is TRBV27, the J gene TRBJ1-6; D not resolved. Germline-derived CDR1 and CDR2 are MNHEY and SMNVEV (reference sequence). The length of the CDR3 is 15 residues. Trimming removed 10 bases from V and 0 bases from J, with 13 bases in between. The CDR3: CATRGWSSYNSPLHF. Written as DNA, the CDR3 is TGTGCCACCCGAGGATGGAGCTCCTATAATTCACCCCTCCACTTT.

J is TRBJ2-6 and V is TRBV19; no clear D. Per germline, CDR1 LNHDA and CDR2 SQIVND (reference sequence). V shed 7 bases and J shed 0 bases, with 10 bases lying between them. This CDR3 contains 15 residues. CDR3 nucleotides: TGTGCCAGTACCCAGGCGCCCTCTGGGGCCAACGTCCTGACTTTC. The encoded protein is CASTQAPSGANVLTF.

In its sample, this clone was seen once. V usage is TRBV27 and J usage is TRBJ2-1, with TRBD1 matching over 7 bases. J gave up 4 bases and V 4 bases, and 10 bases lay outside the gene matches. Germline V gene sequence: CDR1 MNHEY, CDR2 SMNVEV (reference sequence). This CDR3 is 16 amino acids long. CDR3 loop: CASSSIGGPLYNEQFF. Written as DNA, the CDR3 is TGTGCCAGCAGTTCTATAGGGGGCCCCCTATACAATGAGCAGTTCTTC.

This chain connects TRBV5-6 to TRBJ2-1; TRBD1 aligns across 10 bases. CDR3 length: 18 residues. Germline V gene data show CDR1 as SGHDT and CDR2 as YYEEEE. V was pared by 0 bases and J by 7 bases, with 13 bases of the junction left unmatched. The CDR3 sequence is CASSLAAGSGQGWNEQFF. The CDR3 nucleotides read TGTGCCAGCAGCTTGGCGGCTGGTTCGGGACAGGGGTGGAATGAGCAGTTCTTC.

The chain is built from TRBV3-1 (or the pseudogene TRBV3-2) and TRBJ2-7; 11 bases agree with TRBD1. The CDR3 length is 16 residues. Germline V lookup: CDR1 LGHDT, CDR2 YNNKEL (reference sequence). Germline trimming cut 4 bases from V and 3 bases from J; bases unmatched to any gene: 8. CDR3 region: CASSPSGQGAFYEQYV. The DNA of the CDR3 is TGTGCCAGCAGCCCCTCCGGACAGGGGGCCTTCTACGAGCAGTACGTC.

The chain joins TRBV25-1 to TRBJ1-2; D call uncertain. Germline CDR1 reads MGHDK; CDR2 reads SYGVNS. Deletions cut 6 bases from V and 7 bases from J, with 9 bases between. This CDR3 region has 11 residues. In nucleotides, the CDR3 is TGTGCCAGCAGCCGGGCGGGTGGCTACACCTTC. Protein product: CASSRAGGYTF.

The V gene is TRBV19, the J gene TRBJ1-5; D call uncertain. V was shortened by 3 bases and J by 5 bases, with 14 bases between the two germline ends. The CDR3 loop spans 15 amino acids. CDR1 is LNHDA, CDR2 SQIVND, per germline (reference sequence). As DNA, the CDR3 is TGTGCCAGTAGTATCCCCGGGGAAGGCGATCAGCCCCAGCATTTT. Residues: CASSIPGEGDQPQHF.

V usage is TRBV10-3 and J usage is TRBJ1-3; no firm D call. CDR3 length: 18 amino acids. Per germline, CDR1 ENHRY and CDR2 SYGVKD. With 2 bases removed from V and 2 bases from J, the gap between germline ends came to 19 bases. CDR3: CAISEMIGDWPAGNTIYF. CDR3 coding DNA: TGTGCCATCAGTGAGATGATTGGCGACTGGCCGGCTGGAAACACCATATATTTT.

The CDR3 loop is CASSVEGLAGSGELFF. The CDR3 DNA follows: TGTGCCAGCAGCGTAGAGGGACTAGCGGGGTCCGGGGAGCTGTTTTTT. The chain recombines TRBV9 with TRBJ2-2; 13 positions match TRBD2. From germline, CDR1 is SGDLS and CDR2 YYNGEE. This CDR3 has 16 residues. V shed 0 bases and J 6 bases; nucleotides not matched to a gene: 2.

The V call is TRBV5-4, the J call TRBJ2-7; no clear D. The CDR3 consists of 11 residues. CDR1 SGHNT and CDR2 YYREEE come from the germline V gene (reference sequence). The V end was cut by 3 bases, the J end by 7 bases, with 8 bases between. CDR3 sequence (DNA): TGTGCCAGCAGCTACCTCGGGGAGCAGTACTTC. The encoded protein is CASSYLGEQYF.

This sequence joins TRBV5-8 and TRBJ2-3; D not certain. V dropped 5 bases and J dropped 4 bases, with 11 bases sitting between them. CDR1 SGHTS and CDR2 YDEGEE come from the germline V gene. The CDR3 has 13 residues. The CDR3 coding sequence is TGTGCCAGCAGGGTGGCTCGGGCAGATACGCAGTATTTT. Encoded protein: CASRVARADTQYF.

In this sample, this clone turned up a few times. This chain connects TRBV5-1 to TRBJ2-3; D might be TRBD1 (7 bases). CDR1 is SGHRS and CDR2 is YFSETQ in the germline V gene. With 6 bases removed from V and 6 bases from J, the gap between germline ends came to 20 bases. The CDR3 covers 15 residues. CDR3 in amino acids: CASMVGGGGKDTQYF. The CDR3 nucleotides read TGCGCCAGCATGGTTGGAGGGGGCGGAAAGGATACGCAGTATTTT.

The V and J genes are TRBV9 and TRBJ1-4; 7 positions agree with TRBD1. Germline CDR1 reads SGDLS; CDR2 reads YYNGEE. J was trimmed by 0 bases and V by 2 bases; bases with no gene match: 4. The CDR3 runs to 16 residues. The DNA of the CDR3 is TGTGCCAGCAGCGTCTGGGACAGTGCAACTAATGAAAAACTGTTTTTT. Protein product: CASSVWDSATNEKLFF.

The CDR3 spells CASGQNYGYTF. In DNA form, the CDR3 reads TGTGCCAGTGGACAGAACTATGGCTACACCTTC. The chain couples TRBV19 to TRBJ1-2, with D possibly TRBD1 on 6 matching bases. CDR1 LNHDA and CDR2 SQIVND come from the germline V gene (reference sequence). The CDR3 has 11 residues. V was clipped by 8 bases and J by 2 bases, with 6 bases between them.

The chain is built from TRBV11-2 and TRBJ2-7; possible D gene TRBD1, 5 bases. CDR1 and CDR2 (germline): SGHAT, FQNNGV. The CDR3 has 11 residues. Trimming shortened V by 5 bases and J by 7 bases, and 9 bases separated the two germline ends. The DNA for the CDR3 is TGTGCCAGCAGCCCAGGGCGGGAGCAGTACTTC. It yields the protein CASSPGREQYF.

This sequence joins TRBV9 and TRBJ1-6; D is possibly TRBD1 (5 bases). The ends were cut back, 0 bases at V and 6 bases at J, with 13 bases in the middle. The CDR3 length is 16 residues. The germline V gene encodes CDR1 SGDLS and CDR2 YYNGEE. Here the CDR3 DNA reads TGTGCCAGCAGCGTAGGGACATCGCCTCTTAATTCACCCCTCCACTTT. Its protein is CASSVGTSPLNSPLHF.

The chain joins TRBV12-3 or TRBV12-4 to TRBJ1-2; D possibly corresponds to TRBD1 (5 bases). The CDR3 sequence is 13 residues long. V lost 5 bases and J lost 4, with 11 bases in between. CDR3: CASSLRTTYGYTF. The CDR3 bases are TGTGCCAGCAGTCTCCGGACAACCTATGGCTACACCTTC.

V gene TRBV6-5 combines with J gene TRBJ2-7; weak D call: TRBD2 (5 bases). Germline-derived CDR1 and CDR2 are MNHEY and SVGAGI. Trimming took 4 bases from V and 0 from J, leaving 7 bases between them. The length of the CDR3 is 13 residues. CDR3 sequence (DNA): TGTGCCAGCAGTTTAGGGAGCTCCTACGAGCAGTACGTC. Translated: CASSLGSSYEQYV.

The chain is built from TRBV6-5 and TRBJ1-1; D gene unclear. Trimming pared 8 bases from V and 1 base from J, leaving 14 bases between. CDR3 length: 14 residues. Germline lookup yields CDR1 MNHEY and CDR2 SVGAGI. In DNA, the CDR3 is TGTGCCAGCCGCGGAGGAAATAGGAACACTGAAGCTTTCTTT. Its translation: CASRGGNRNTEAFF.

Written as DNA, the CDR3 is TGCGCCAGCAGCTTAAGCGATTACAATGAGCAGTTCTTC. Translating gives CASSLSDYNEQFF. This rearrangement joins TRBV5-1 to TRBJ2-1; D gene unclear. V gave up 2 bases and J gave up 4 bases, with 7 bases separating them. Germline CDR1 is SGHRS and CDR2 is YFSETQ. The CDR3 has 13 residues.